This T cell receptor beta chain was profiled in a study of T cell responses to AZD1222 COVID-19 vaccine. This table comes from immunoSEQ multiplex PCR, and its TCRdb copy is limited to in-frame clones, with some not included. This table has roughly 72,000 clones, more than 70% appearing once. The CDR3 length is 15 residues. The germline gives CDR1 SGHDT, CDR2 YYEEEE. V shed 1 base, J shed 2 bases, and the junction held 3 bases outside the gene matches. The source material was peripheral blood, sampled 28 days after the second dose of the MenACWY control vaccine. The source is an adult who received the MenACWY meningococcal vaccine as a control. The chain carries TRBV5-6 and TRBJ1-2; TRBD1 matches 9 bases. The CDR3 sequence is CASSLWDRENYGYTF. The CDR3 DNA reads TGTGCCAGCAGCTTGTGGGACAGGGAGAACTATGGCTACACCTTC.